These 27 T cell receptor beta chains came from one sample sequenced in a study of OX40 agonist ivuxolimab in advanced cancers. Using immunoSEQ multiplex PCR, the repertoire was profiled, and TCRdb retains in-frame clones only, with some absent. The sample shows 100,000 or so clones, around nine tenths of them seen only once. Source: CD4+ or CD8+ T cells sorted from blood, taken in a trial of the OX40 agonist ivuxolimab. All receptors come from an adult with an advanced solid tumor such as melanoma, head and neck, liver or kidney cancer.

V and J are TRBV7-2 and TRBJ2-7, with D unclear. Germline V lookup: CDR1 SGHTA, CDR2 FQGNSA. The CDR3 has 14 residues. The V gene lost 3 bases and the J gene lost 0 bases, with 9 bases spanning the gap. CDR3 region: CASSLNGVSYEQYF. The DNA for the CDR3 is TGTGCCAGCAGCTTGAATGGCGTCTCCTACGAGCAGTACTTC.

This chain uses TRBV7-2 with TRBJ2-1, with D perhaps TRBD1 (6 bases). Trimming took 2 bases from V and 0 from J, leaving 11 bases between them. The CDR3 consists of 16 residues. Looked up from germline, CDR1 is SGHTA and CDR2 is FQGNSA. This CDR3 reads CASSLQGSSSYNEQFF. In DNA form, the CDR3 reads TGTGCCAGCAGCTTACAGGGGAGCAGCTCCTACAATGAGCAGTTCTTC.

About this clone: Additional DNA sequences in this sample encode the identical CDR3. The rearrangement uses TRBV7-9 and TRBJ2-7; D is uncertain. The germline V gene encodes CDR1 SEHNR and CDR2 FQNEAQ (reference sequence). The CDR3 spans 12 residues. Trimming stripped 5 bases from V and 4 bases from J, with 9 bases between. The CDR3 sequence is CASSRPPYEQYF. The CDR3 nucleotides read TGTGCCAGCAGCCGACCCCCTTACGAGCAGTACTTC. The full variable domain, rest sourced from reference TRBV7-9 and TRBJ2-7, is DTGVSQNPRHKITKRGQNVTFRCDPISEHNRLYWYRQTLGQGPEFLTYFQNEAQLEKSRLLSDRFSAERPKGSFSTLEIQRTEQGDSAMYLCASSRPPYEQYFGPGTRLTVT.

In its sample, this clone was seen once. The chain carries TRBV6-5 and TRBJ1-2; D unresolved. Trimming shortened V by 5 bases and J by 1 base, and 14 bases separated the two germline ends. The CDR3 runs 15 residues. Germline V lookup: CDR1 MNHEY, CDR2 SVGAGI. The chain's CDR3 is CASSRSTGVNYGYTF. CDR3 bases: TGTGCCAGCAGTAGGAGTACCGGGGTTAACTATGGCTACACCTTC.

Only a few counts were recorded for this clone. The gene calls are TRBV6-1 and TRBJ2-5; D ambiguous. V lost 0 bases and J lost 1, with 6 bases in between. CDR1 and CDR2 (germline): MNHNS, SASEGT. This CDR3 region has 14 residues. Here the CDR3 DNA reads TGTGCCAGCAGTGAAGCCTACCCCCAAGAGACCCAGTACTTC. Its translation is CASSEAYPQETQYF.

The chain combines TRBV25-1 with TRBJ1-1; D uncertain. The CDR3 loop spans 12 amino acids. V lost 3 bases and J lost 7, with 9 bases in between. The V gene's germline CDR1 is MGHDK and CDR2 SYGVNS. The DNA for the CDR3 is TGTGCCAGCAGTGATTACTCGGGTGAAGCTTTCTTT. This gives the protein CASSDYSGEAFF.

The genes are TRBV11-3 and TRBJ1-1, with D tentatively TRBD1 (5 bases). The CDR3 covers 13 residues. V was shortened by 5 bases and J by 3 bases, with 10 bases between the two germline ends. Germline V CDR1 and CDR2: SGHNT, YENEEA. CDR3: CASSPGSHTEAFF. As DNA, the CDR3 is TGTGCCAGCAGCCCAGGGAGCCACACTGAAGCTTTCTTT.

The chain carries TRBV19 and TRBJ1-3, with a weak D call TRBD1 (5 bases). V lost 11 bases and J 0 bases, leaving 14 bases between the germline ends. The CDR3 extends over 14 amino acids. Germline CDR1 is LNHDA and CDR2 is SQIVND (reference sequence). Here the CDR3 reads CAGNRGGSGNTIYF. CDR3 DNA: TGTGCCGGTAATCGCGGGGGCTCTGGAAACACCATATATTTT.

The chain joins TRBV6-5 to TRBJ2-1; D possibly corresponds to TRBD2 (6 bases). The CDR3 is 16 residues long. From germline, CDR1 is MNHEY and CDR2 SVGAGI. With 4 bases removed from V and 0 bases from J, the gap between germline ends came to 13 bases. CDR3 sequence (DNA): TGTGCCAGCAGTTCGTTAGCGGCAAGCTCCTACAATGAGCAGTTCTTC. This sequence encodes CASSSLAASSYNEQFF.

The V and J genes are TRBV7-9 and TRBJ1-1; D perhaps matches TRBD1 (5 bases). Germline CDR1 and CDR2: SEHNR and FQNEAQ (reference sequence). The CDR3 covers 14 residues. Trimming pared 6 bases from V and 4 bases from J, leaving 15 bases between. CDR3 sequence: CASRPPGRLTEAFF. DNA for the CDR3: TGTGCCAGCAGACCTCCGGGACGGCTCACTGAAGCTTTCTTT.

The chain uses TRBV5-1 and TRBJ2-1, with D maybe TRBD1 (6 bases). The V gene lost 5 bases and the J gene lost 0 bases, with 15 bases spanning the gap. The CDR3 has 16 amino acids. Per germline, CDR1 SGHRS and CDR2 YFSETQ. The CDR3 nucleotides are TGCGCCAGCAGAGGGTTAAGGGGGAGCTCCTACAATGAGCAGTTCTTC. Amino acids: CASRGLRGSSYNEQFF.

V and J are TRBV7-9 and TRBJ1-1; D not certain. V lost 0 bases and J lost 6, with 11 bases in between. The CDR3 totals 14 residues. Germline V CDR1 and CDR2: SEHNR, FQNEAQ (reference sequence). Here the CDR3 reads CASSLARTVPEAFF. The CDR3 DNA is TGTGCCAGCAGCTTAGCCAGGACGGTACCTGAAGCTTTCTTT.

The gene calls are TRBV7-3 and TRBJ2-1, with 8 bases matching TRBD2. V trimming: 3 bases; J trimming: 3 bases; junction bases outside the gene matches: 4. This CDR3 is 15 amino acids long. From germline, CDR1 is SGHTA and CDR2 FQGTGA. CDR3 in amino acids: CASSFSGTSYNEQFF. The DNA for the CDR3 is TGTGCCAGCAGCTTCTCTGGGACTAGCTACAATGAGCAGTTCTTC.

This chain links TRBV5-1 with TRBJ2-2; 10 positions match TRBD2. CDR3 size: 16 residues. With 4 bases clipped from V and 0 bases from J, the junction kept 3 bases outside the gene matches. Per the germline V gene, CDR1 is SGHRS and CDR2 is YFSETQ. CDR3 loop: CASSVLAGANTGELFF. The CDR3 nucleotides are TGCGCCAGCAGCGTGCTAGCGGGAGCGAACACCGGGGAGCTGTTTTTT. The whole variable domain, filled in from reference TRBV5-1 and TRBJ2-2, reads KAGVTQTPRYLIKTRGQQVTLSCSPISGHRSVSWYQQTPGQGLQFLFEYFSETQRNKGNFPGRFSGRQFSNSRSEMNVSTLELGDSALYLCASSVLAGANTGELFFGEGSRLTVL.

This rearrangement joins TRBV19 to TRBJ1-1; D possibly corresponds to TRBD1 (5 bases). The CDR3 is 15 residues long. The V gene lost 6 bases and the J gene lost 6 bases, with 20 bases spanning the gap. Per germline, CDR1 LNHDA and CDR2 SQIVND (reference sequence). The chain's CDR3 is CASRPSGNRYPEAFF. CDR3 nucleotide sequence: TGTGCCAGTAGGCCCTCAGGGAATCGATACCCTGAAGCTTTCTTT.

The chain joins TRBV7-6 to TRBJ1-4; 10 bases agree with TRBD1. Germline CDR1 reads SGHVS; CDR2 reads FNYEAQ. The V and J ends lost 3 bases and 4 bases, in that order; junction bases with no gene match: 2. The CDR3 has 15 amino acids. The CDR3 is CASSFRDRGNEKLFF. CDR3 DNA: TGTGCCAGCAGCTTCCGGGACAGGGGTAATGAAAAACTGTTTTTT.

The chain joins TRBV27 to TRBJ2-7; D gene unclear. The CDR3 sequence is 12 residues long. V shed 5 bases and J shed 3 bases, with 8 bases lying between them. CDR1 is MNHEY and CDR2 is SMNVEV in the germline V gene (reference sequence). The CDR3 DNA reads TGTGCCAGCAGTCCGTGGGGCTACGAGCAGTACTTC. This gives the protein CASSPWGYEQYF.

This chain connects TRBV29-1 to TRBJ2-7; D might be TRBD1 (7 bases). CDR3 length equals 12 residues. Germline-derived CDR1 and CDR2 are SQVTM and ANQGSEA. Trimming left V 3 bases short and J 13 bases short, with 19 bases between. CDR3 sequence reads: CSVEGMQGDSYF. CDR3 in DNA: TGCAGCGTTGAGGGTATGCAGGGGGACTCTTACTTC.

This clone is medium-sized by share. The V call is TRBV4-1, the J call TRBJ2-2, with a weak D call TRBD1 (5 bases). The CDR3 is 17 residues long. Looked up from germline, CDR1 is MGHRA and CDR2 is YSYEKL. V was shortened by 5 bases and J by 2 bases, with 18 bases between the two germline ends. The CDR3 DNA reads as TGCGCCAGCAGCTCCCCCCCCAGGGTTCCTAACACCGGGGAGCTGTTTTTT. Protein product: CASSSPPRVPNTGELFF.

This clone was seen a single time. The chain carries TRBV2 and TRBJ1-2; tentatively, D is TRBD1 (6 bases). V was shortened by 6 bases and J by 4 bases, with 15 bases between the two germline ends. This CDR3 comprises 14 residues. The germline gives CDR1 SNHLY, CDR2 FYNNEI. Here the CDR3 reads CASSLLQGGYGYTF. For the CDR3, the DNA is TGTGCCAGCAGCCTGCTACAGGGAGGCTATGGCTACACCTTC. The whole variable domain, filled in from reference TRBV2 and TRBJ1-2, reads EPEVTQTPSHQVTQMGQEVILRCVPISNHLYFYWYRQILGQKVEFLVSFYNNEISEKSEIFDDQFSVERPDGSNFTLKIRSTKLEDSAMYFCASSLLQGGYGYTFGSGTRLTVV.

Only one count was recorded for this clone. The CDR3 here is CASSQGTSGRFAQYF. The CDR3, as DNA: TGTGCCAGCTCCCAAGGGACTAGCGGGAGGTTTGCGCAGTATTTT. J is TRBJ2-3 and V is TRBV6-5, with 15 nucleotides matching TRBD2. CDR3 length: 15 residues. The germline CDR1 and CDR2 sequences are MNHEY and SVGAGI. With 8 bases clipped from V and 10 bases from J, the junction kept 10 bases outside the gene matches.

CDR3 residues: CASSRRAGELFF. In nucleotides, the CDR3 is TGCGCCAGTAGCAGAAGGGCTGGGGAGCTGTTTTTT. This chain links TRBV4-3 with TRBJ2-2, with D hard to call. The CDR3 length is 12 residues. Deletions cut 9 bases from V and 8 bases from J, with 13 bases between. Germline lookup yields CDR1 LGHNA and CDR2 YSLEER.

V and J are TRBV28 and TRBJ1-5; D may be TRBD1 (6 bases). The CDR3 has 14 residues. Germline CDR1 is MDHEN and CDR2 is SYDVKM. In nucleotides, the CDR3 is TGTGTCACCGGTCGGGCAGGGGCCAATCAGCCCCAGCATTTT. Its translation: CVTGRAGANQPQHF.

The chain couples TRBV19 to TRBJ1-5, with TRBD1 matching 10 bases. Germline trimming cut 6 bases from V and 7 bases from J; bases unmatched to any gene: 3. CDR3 length: 13 amino acids. Germline V gene lookup returns CDR1 LNHDA and CDR2 SQIVND (reference sequence). The CDR3 spells CASSGTGEQPQHF. The CDR3 coding sequence is TGTGCCAGTAGCGGGACAGGGGAACAGCCCCAGCATTTT.

The chain links TRBV27 to TRBJ2-3; 8 bases match TRBD1. Losses at the gene ends were 3 bases for V and 8 bases for J; bases not matched to a gene: 10. Germline V CDR1 and CDR2: MNHEY, SMNVEV (reference sequence). The CDR3 consists of 15 residues. CDR3 nucleotide sequence: TGTGCCAGCAGTTTCGAGACCGTACAGGGGGTTACGCAGTATTTT. Its protein is CASSFETVQGVTQYF.

This clone was seen a single time. The CDR3 reads CASSYPGLADYNEQFF. The DNA for the CDR3 is TGTGCCAGTAGTTACCCGGGACTAGCGGATTACAATGAGCAGTTCTTC. J is TRBJ2-1 and V is TRBV19; 11 bases agree with TRBD2. V lost 5 bases and J lost 4; bases outside the gene matches: 7. The CDR3 loop spans 16 amino acids. Germline CDR1 LNHDA, CDR2 SQIVND (reference sequence). Supplemented by reference TRBV19 and TRBJ2-1, the full variable domain reads DGGITQSPKYLFRKEGQNVTLSCEQNLNHDAMYWYRQDPGQGLRLIYYSQIVNDFQKGDIAEGYSVSREKKESFPLTVTSAQKNPTAFYLCASSYPGLADYNEQFFGPGTRLTVL.

V usage is TRBV5-1 and J usage is TRBJ2-1, with D unclear. CDR3 length: 13 residues. V lost 0 bases and J 3 bases, leaving 4 bases between the germline ends. Per the germline V gene, CDR1 is SGHRS and CDR2 is YFSETQ. CDR3: CASSLGDYNEQFF. The CDR3 nucleotides are TGCGCCAGCAGCTTGGGGGACTACAATGAGCAGTTCTTC.